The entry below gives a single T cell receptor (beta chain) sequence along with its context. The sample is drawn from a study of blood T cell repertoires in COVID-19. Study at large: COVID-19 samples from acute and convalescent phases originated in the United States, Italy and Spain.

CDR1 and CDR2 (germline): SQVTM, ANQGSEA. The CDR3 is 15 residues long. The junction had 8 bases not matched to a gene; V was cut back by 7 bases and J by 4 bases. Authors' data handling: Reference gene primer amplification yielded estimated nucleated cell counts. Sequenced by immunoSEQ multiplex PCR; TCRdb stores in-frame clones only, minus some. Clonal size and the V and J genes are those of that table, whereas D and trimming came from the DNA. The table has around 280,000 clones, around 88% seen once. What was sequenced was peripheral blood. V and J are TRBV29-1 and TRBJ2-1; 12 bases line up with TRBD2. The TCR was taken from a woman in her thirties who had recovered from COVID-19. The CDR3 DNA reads TGCAGCGCCAACGACGGACTAGCGGGATACAATGAGCAGTTCTTC. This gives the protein CSANDGLAGYNEQFF.